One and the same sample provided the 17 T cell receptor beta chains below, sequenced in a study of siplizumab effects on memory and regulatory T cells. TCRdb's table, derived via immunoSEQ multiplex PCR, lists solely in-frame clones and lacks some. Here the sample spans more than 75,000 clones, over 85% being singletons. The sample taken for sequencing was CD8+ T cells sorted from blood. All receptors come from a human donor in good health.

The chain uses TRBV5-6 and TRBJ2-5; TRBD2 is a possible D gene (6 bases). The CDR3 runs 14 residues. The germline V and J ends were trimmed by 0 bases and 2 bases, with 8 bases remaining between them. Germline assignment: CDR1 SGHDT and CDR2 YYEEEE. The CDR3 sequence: CASSLELAQETQYF. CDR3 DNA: TGTGCCAGCAGCTTGGAACTAGCACAAGAGACCCAGTACTTC.

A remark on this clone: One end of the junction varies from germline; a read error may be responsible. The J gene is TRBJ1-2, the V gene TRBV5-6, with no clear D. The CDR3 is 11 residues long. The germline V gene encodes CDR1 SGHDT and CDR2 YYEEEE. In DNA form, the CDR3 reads TGTGCCAGCAGCCAGGTGGACCGCTTCTTCTTC. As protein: CASSQVDRFFF. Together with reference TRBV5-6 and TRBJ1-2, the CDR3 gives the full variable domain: DAGVTQSPTHLIKTRGQQVTLRCSPKSGHDTVSWYQQALGQGPQFIFQYYEEEERQRGNFPDRFSGHQFPNYSSELNVNALLLGDSALYLCASSQVDRFFFGSGTRLTVV.

The CDR3 region is CASSHNGGESQPQHF. The CDR3 DNA follows: TGTGCCAGCAGCCACAACGGGGGGGAGAGTCAGCCCCAGCATTTT. This chain links TRBV27 with TRBJ1-5, with a weak D call TRBD1 (5 bases). The germline V and J ends were trimmed by 6 bases and 6 bases, with 18 bases remaining between them. Germline V lookup: CDR1 MNHEY, CDR2 SMNVEV (reference sequence). The CDR3 sequence is 15 residues long.

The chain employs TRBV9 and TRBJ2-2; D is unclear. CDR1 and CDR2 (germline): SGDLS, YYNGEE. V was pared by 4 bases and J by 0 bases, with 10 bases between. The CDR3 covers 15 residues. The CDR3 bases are TGTGCCAGCAGCCCCCTCCGAGCGAACACCGGGGAGCTGTTTTTT. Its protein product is CASSPLRANTGELFF.

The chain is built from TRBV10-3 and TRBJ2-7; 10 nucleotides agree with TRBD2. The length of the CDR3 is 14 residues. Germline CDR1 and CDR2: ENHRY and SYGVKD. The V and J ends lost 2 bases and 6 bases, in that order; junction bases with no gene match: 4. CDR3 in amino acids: CAISEGSSGSEQYF. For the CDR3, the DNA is TGTGCCATCAGTGAGGGGTCTAGCGGGAGCGAGCAGTACTTC.

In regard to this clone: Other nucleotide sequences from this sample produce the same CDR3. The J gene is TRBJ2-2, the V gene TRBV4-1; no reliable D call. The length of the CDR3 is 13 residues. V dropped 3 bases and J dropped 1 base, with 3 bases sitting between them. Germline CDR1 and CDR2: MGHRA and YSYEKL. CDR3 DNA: TGCGCCAGCAGCCAGGGGAACACCGGGGAGCTGTTTTTT. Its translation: CASSQGNTGELFF.

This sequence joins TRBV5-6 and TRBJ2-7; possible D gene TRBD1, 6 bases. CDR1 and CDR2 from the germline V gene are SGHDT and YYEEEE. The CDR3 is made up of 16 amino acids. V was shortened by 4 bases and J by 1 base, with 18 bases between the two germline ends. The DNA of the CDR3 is TGTGCCAGCAGCCCTTCCTTAGGGGGAAGTTCCTACGAGCAGTACTTC. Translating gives CASSPSLGGSSYEQYF. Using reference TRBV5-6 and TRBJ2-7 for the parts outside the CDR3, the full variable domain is DAGVTQSPTHLIKTRGQQVTLRCSPKSGHDTVSWYQQALGQGPQFIFQYYEEEERQRGNFPDRFSGHQFPNYSSELNVNALLLGDSALYLCASSPSLGGSSYEQYFGPGTRLTVT.

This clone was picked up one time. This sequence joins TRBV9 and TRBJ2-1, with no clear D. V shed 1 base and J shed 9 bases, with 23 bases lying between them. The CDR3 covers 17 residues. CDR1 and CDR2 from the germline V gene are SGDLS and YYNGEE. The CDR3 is CASSVTVARTGVTEQFF. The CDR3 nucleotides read TGTGCCAGCAGCGTAACAGTCGCCCGGACCGGCGTTACTGAGCAGTTCTTC.

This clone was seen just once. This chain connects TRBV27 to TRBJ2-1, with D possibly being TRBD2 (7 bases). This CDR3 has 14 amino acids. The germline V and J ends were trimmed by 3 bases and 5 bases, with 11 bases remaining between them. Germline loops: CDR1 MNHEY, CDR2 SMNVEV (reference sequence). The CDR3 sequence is CASSFVGGHNEQFF. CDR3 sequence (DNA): TGTGCCAGCAGTTTTGTGGGGGGGCACAATGAGCAGTTCTTC.

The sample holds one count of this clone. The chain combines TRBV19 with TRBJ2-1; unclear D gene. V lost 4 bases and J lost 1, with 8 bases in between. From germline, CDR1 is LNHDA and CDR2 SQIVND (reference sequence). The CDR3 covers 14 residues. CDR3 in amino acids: CASSRKSSYNEQFF. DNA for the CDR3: TGTGCCAGTAGTAGGAAGAGTTCCTACAATGAGCAGTTCTTC.

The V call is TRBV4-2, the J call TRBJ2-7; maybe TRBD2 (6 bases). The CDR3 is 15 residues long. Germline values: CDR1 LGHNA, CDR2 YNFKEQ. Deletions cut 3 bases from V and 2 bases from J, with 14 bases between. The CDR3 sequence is CASSQGSTGAYEQYF. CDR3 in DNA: TGTGCCAGCAGCCAGGGATCCACGGGGGCCTACGAGCAGTACTTC.

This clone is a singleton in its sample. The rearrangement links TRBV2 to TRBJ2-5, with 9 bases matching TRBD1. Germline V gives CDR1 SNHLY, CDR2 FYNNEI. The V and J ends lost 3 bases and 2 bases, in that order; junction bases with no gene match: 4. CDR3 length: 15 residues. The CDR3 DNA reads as TGTGCCAGCAGTGACGACAGGGGGGTTCAAGAGACCCAGTACTTC. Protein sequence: CASSDDRGVQETQYF.

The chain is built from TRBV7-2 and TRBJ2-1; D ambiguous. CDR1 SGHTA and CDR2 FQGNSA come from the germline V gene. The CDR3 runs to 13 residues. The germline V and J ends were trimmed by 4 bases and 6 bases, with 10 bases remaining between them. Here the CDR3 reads CASSSFKGNEQFF. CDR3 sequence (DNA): TGTGCCAGCAGCTCGTTCAAAGGCAATGAGCAGTTCTTC.

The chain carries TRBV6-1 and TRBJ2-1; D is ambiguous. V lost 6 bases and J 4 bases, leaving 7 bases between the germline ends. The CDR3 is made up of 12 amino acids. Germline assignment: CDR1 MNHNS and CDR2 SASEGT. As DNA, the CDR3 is TGTGCCAGCAGAGGTGCATACAATGAGCAGTTCTTC. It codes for CASRGAYNEQFF.

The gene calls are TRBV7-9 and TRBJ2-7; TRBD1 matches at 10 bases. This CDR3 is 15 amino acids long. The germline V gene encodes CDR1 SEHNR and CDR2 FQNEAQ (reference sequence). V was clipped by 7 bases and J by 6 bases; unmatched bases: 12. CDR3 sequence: CASTSGTGAFIEQYF. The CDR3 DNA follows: TGTGCCAGCACCTCCGGGACAGGGGCCTTTATCGAGCAGTACTTC. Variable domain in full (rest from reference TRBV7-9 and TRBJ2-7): DTGVSQNPRHKITKRGQNVTFRCDPISEHNRLYWYRQTLGQGPEFLTYFQNEAQLEKSRLLSDRFSAERPKGSFSTLEIQRTEQGDSAMYLCASTSGTGAFIEQYFGPGTRLTVT.

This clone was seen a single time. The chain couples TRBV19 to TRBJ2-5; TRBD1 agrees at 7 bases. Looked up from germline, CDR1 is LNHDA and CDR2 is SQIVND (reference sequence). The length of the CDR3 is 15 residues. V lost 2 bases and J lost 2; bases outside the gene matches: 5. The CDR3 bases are TGTGCCAGTAGTATAACAGGGGACCCACAAGAGACCCAGTACTTC. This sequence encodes CASSITGDPQETQYF. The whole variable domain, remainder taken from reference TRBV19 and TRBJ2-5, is DGGITQSPKYLFRKEGQNVTLSCEQNLNHDAMYWYRQDPGQGLRLIYYSQIVNDFQKGDIAEGYSVSREKKESFPLTVTSAQKNPTAFYLCASSITGDPQETQYFGPGTRLLVL.

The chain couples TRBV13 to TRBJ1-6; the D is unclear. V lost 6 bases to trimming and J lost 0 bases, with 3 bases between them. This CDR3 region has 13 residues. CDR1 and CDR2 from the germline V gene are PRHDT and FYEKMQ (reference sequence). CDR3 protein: CASSSSYNSPLHF. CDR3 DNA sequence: TGTGCCAGCAGTAGCTCCTATAATTCACCCCTCCACTTT.